This T cell receptor (beta chain) was profiled in a study of cytotoxic CD8 clonotypes in ibrutinib-treated CLL. Study at large: Responses: around 24 partial, 2 complete; after median roughly 68 months, around 15 stayed remitted, about twelve progressed.

Method: immunoSEQ multiplex PCR; TCRdb's copy keeps in-frame clones and lacks some. The sample contains roughly 14,000 clones, 70% of which appear only once. This CDR3 is 13 amino acids long. Trimming removed 10 bases from V and 8 bases from J, with 15 bases in between. Per germline, CDR1 MDHEN and CDR2 SYDVKM. The receptor comes from a human donor with chronic lymphocytic leukemia. This rearrangement joins TRBV28 to TRBJ1-6; TRBD1 might be the D (5 bases). Material: PBMCs, obtained before ibrutinib treatment. The CDR3 here is CATHGAQYSPLHF. CDR3 sequence (DNA): TGTGCCACCCATGGGGCTCAGTATTCACCCCTCCACTTT.